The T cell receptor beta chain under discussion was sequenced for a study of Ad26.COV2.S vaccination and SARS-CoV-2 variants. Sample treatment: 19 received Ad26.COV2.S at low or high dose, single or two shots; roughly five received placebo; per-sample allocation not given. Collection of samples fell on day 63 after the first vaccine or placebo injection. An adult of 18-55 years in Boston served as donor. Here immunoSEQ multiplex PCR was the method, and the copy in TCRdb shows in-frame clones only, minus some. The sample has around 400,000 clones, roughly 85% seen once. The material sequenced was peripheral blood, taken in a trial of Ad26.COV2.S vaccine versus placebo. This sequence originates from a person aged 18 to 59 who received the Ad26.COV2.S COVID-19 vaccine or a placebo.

This CDR3 reads CASSQGQALGGYTF. The CDR3 region has the DNA TGTGCCAGCAGCCAAGGACAGGCCCTAGGTGGCTACACCTTC. The V gene is TRBV7-2, the J gene TRBJ1-2, with TRBD1 matching over 7 bases. V lost 5 bases to trimming and J lost 7 bases; unmatched junction nucleotides: 10. Germline CDR1 is SGHTA and CDR2 is FQGNSA. The CDR3 runs to 14 residues.